Below, 19 T cell receptor beta chains from the same sample are listed, as sequenced in a study of T-cell memory formation after mild COVID-19. MiXCR, applied by TCRdb to the 5' RACE reads, yields one record per CDR3 protein. The sample consists of 550,000 to 600,000 distinct CDR3 sequences, about a fifth of them appearing once. The sample comprised PBMCs or a T cell subset sorted from them (not recorded which). These TCRs come from an adult woman who had mild COVID-19 (a few samples of this study predate the infection). Cell type and time point are not known.

The rearrangement joins TRBV7-9 to TRBJ2-5, with 12 bases aligning to TRBD1. The junction had 9 bases not matched to a gene; V was cut back by 5 bases and J by 5 bases. Per germline, CDR1 SEHNR and CDR2 FQNEAQ (reference sequence). The CDR3 runs to 16 residues. The CDR3 nucleotides are TGTGCCAGCAGCCGCACCGGGACAGGGGGCAGGGAGACCCAGTACTTC. It translates to CASSRTGTGGRETQYF.

This clonotype occurred a few times. The genes are TRBV7-9 and TRBJ2-7; D remains unclear. The length of the CDR3 is 13 residues. Germline values: CDR1 SEHNR, CDR2 FQNEAQ (reference sequence). Trimming removed 7 bases at V and 3 bases at J, with 13 bases between. The CDR3 loop reads CASTQPPDYEQYF. In DNA form, the CDR3 reads TGTGCCAGCACCCAGCCCCCCGACTACGAGCAGTACTTC.

There are a few counts of this clonotype. The rearrangement joins TRBV7-9 to TRBJ2-3; D is unresolved. The CDR3 spans 14 residues. V dropped 1 base and J dropped 1 base, with 6 bases sitting between them. Germline loops: CDR1 SEHNR, CDR2 FQNEAQ (reference sequence). This CDR3 is CASSLVFGTDTQYF. As DNA, the CDR3 is TGTGCCAGCAGCTTAGTTTTCGGCACAGATACGCAGTATTTT.

V gene TRBV4-1 combines with J gene TRBJ2-7; D assignment may be TRBD1 or TRBD2 (5 bases each). This CDR3 has 14 amino acids. Germline lookup yields CDR1 MGHRA and CDR2 YSYEKL. V was cut by 1 base and J by 2 bases, with 9 bases left in between. CDR3 coding DNA: TGCGCCAGCAGCCAAGTGGGGGTCCCCTACGAGCAGTACTTC. Translating it yields CASSQVGVPYEQYF.

This clonotype was observed a few times. The chain links TRBV24-1 to TRBJ2-1, with a tentative D call TRBD1 (6 bases). The CDR3 loop spans 15 amino acids. Per the germline V gene, CDR1 is KGHDR and CDR2 is SFDVKD. Trimming pared 3 bases from V and 11 bases from J, leaving 19 bases between. The CDR3 loop is CATSDPQQGTSKQFF. CDR3 bases: TGTGCCACCAGTGATCCCCAACAGGGCACCTCTAAGCAGTTCTTC.

The V gene is TRBV5-4, the J gene TRBJ1-1; 10 bases are shared with TRBD1. The V gene end was trimmed by 8 bases and the J gene end by 3 bases; junction bases not matched to a gene: 10. Germline CDR1 reads SGHNT; CDR2 reads YYREEE (reference sequence). CDR3 length: 15 residues. The CDR3 bases are TGTGCCAGTCAAACCGGACAGGGGGGTCACACTGAAGCTTTCTTT. Translating it yields CASQTGQGGHTEAFF.

This clonotype was counted only a few times. The chain joins TRBV5-5 to TRBJ1-1; D not certain. This CDR3 is 11 amino acids long. Trimming pared 3 bases from V and 3 bases from J, leaving 3 bases between. CDR1 SGHKS and CDR2 YYEKEE come from the germline V gene (reference sequence). The CDR3 bases are TGTGCCAGCAGCTGGGACACTGAAGCTTTCTTT. This translates into CASSWDTEAFF.

This clonotype was observed a handful of times. This rearrangement joins TRBV19 to TRBJ2-5, with 9 bases fitting TRBD2. This CDR3 spans 15 amino acids. The V gene end was trimmed by 6 bases and the J gene end by 0 bases; junction bases not matched to a gene: 5. Germline lookup yields CDR1 LNHDA and CDR2 SQIVND (reference sequence). CDR3 amino acids: CASSPAGGHQETQYF. The CDR3 DNA sequence: TGTGCCAGTAGCCCAGCGGGGGGACACCAAGAGACCCAGTACTTC. Using reference TRBV19 and TRBJ2-5 for the parts outside the CDR3, the full variable domain is DGGITQSPKYLFRKEGQNVTLSCEQNLNHDAMYWYRQDPGQGLRLIYYSQIVNDFQKGDIAEGYSVSREKKESFPLTVTSAQKNPTAFYLCASSPAGGHQETQYFGPGTRLLVL.

This clonotype occurred a few times. CDR3 sequence reads: CASSPPASGTPYEQYF. The CDR3 nucleotides are TGTGCCAGCTCACCACCGGCTAGCGGGACGCCCTACGAGCAGTACTTC. The rearrangement joins TRBV18 to TRBJ2-7; 9 nucleotides align to TRBD2. Germline CDR1 reads KGHSH; CDR2 reads LQKENI. This CDR3 spans 16 amino acids. The J segment lost 2 bases and the V segment lost 0 bases, leaving 5 bases of the junction unmatched.

The V gene is TRBV6-5, the J gene TRBJ2-3; D is unclear. Trimming pared 5 bases from V and 6 bases from J, leaving 12 bases between. The CDR3 is 13 amino acids. Germline loops: CDR1 MNHEY, CDR2 SVGAGI. CDR3: CASSPLRSDTQYF. In DNA, the CDR3 is TGTGCCAGCAGTCCCCTGCGGTCCGATACGCAGTATTTT.

This clonotype was recorded a few times. The chain carries TRBV7-9 and TRBJ2-5; perhaps TRBD2 as D (6 bases). Germline-derived CDR1 and CDR2 are SEHNR and FQNEAQ (reference sequence). V was pared by 10 bases and J by 0 bases, with 15 bases between. The CDR3 runs to 14 residues. CDR3 nucleotide sequence: TGTGCCACCTATCCTCGGGGGAACCAAGAGACCCAGTACTTC. Protein: CATYPRGNQETQYF.

V is TRBV5-4 and J is TRBJ2-1, with D uncertain. Trimming left V 0 bases short and J 10 bases short, with 14 bases between. Germline loops: CDR1 SGHNT, CDR2 YYREEE (reference sequence). The CDR3 has 14 residues. This CDR3 reads CASSLDRSLGEQFF. DNA for the CDR3: TGTGCCAGCAGCTTGGACCGGAGCTTGGGCGAGCAGTTCTTC.

This clonotype was seen a handful of times. The rearrangement joins TRBV7-8 to TRBJ1-5; D might be TRBD1 (6 bases). The germline CDR1 and CDR2 sequences are SGHVS and FQNEAQ. Trimming removed 4 bases at V and 2 bases at J, with 15 bases between. The CDR3 runs to 16 residues. The CDR3 DNA reads TGTGCCAGCAGCTCGCAGGGGTCGGCGGGCAATCAGCCCCAGCATTTT. This gives the protein CASSSQGSAGNQPQHF. Supplemented by reference TRBV7-8 and TRBJ1-5, the full variable domain reads GAGVSQSPRYKVAKRGQDVALRCDPISGHVSLFWYQQALGQGPEFLTYFQNEAQLDKSGLPSDRFFAERPEGSVSTLKIQRTQQEDSAVYLCASSSQGSAGNQPQHFGDGTRLSIL.

The V gene is TRBV20-1, the J gene TRBJ2-1; TRBD1 matches at 8 bases. Trimming cost V 8 bases and J 3 bases; bases outside gene matches: 6. CDR3 length equals 13 residues. From germline, CDR1 is DFQATT and CDR2 SNEGSKA (reference sequence). CDR3 coding DNA: TGCAGTATGGGACAGGCCAACTACAATGAGCAGTTCTTC. Protein product: CSMGQANYNEQFF.

V usage is TRBV20-1 and J usage is TRBJ2-7; 11 bases align to TRBD2. Germline V gene lookup returns CDR1 DFQATT and CDR2 SNEGSKA (reference sequence). The CDR3 runs 15 residues. J lost 6 bases, V lost 5 bases, and 12 bases had no gene match. The CDR3 sequence is CSAPLAGGASAEQYF. In DNA, the CDR3 is TGCAGTGCTCCTCTAGCGGGGGGCGCCTCTGCCGAGCAGTACTTC.

This clonotype showed up just a few times. The chain employs TRBV24-1 and TRBJ2-6; the D gene could be TRBD1 or TRBD2 (5 bases each). The CDR3 runs to 16 residues. Germline V gene sequence: CDR1 KGHDR, CDR2 SFDVKD. Trimming stripped 9 bases from V and 0 bases from J, with 14 bases between. The CDR3 is CATSGAGTSGANVLTF. Written as DNA, the CDR3 is TGTGCCACCTCCGGGGCAGGTACCTCTGGGGCCAACGTCCTGACTTTC.

This clonotype was detected only a few times. The rearrangement links TRBV5-5 to TRBJ1-1; D gene uncertain. There are 14 residues in the CDR3. The V end lost 5 bases, the J end lost 2 bases, and 13 bases lay between the germline ends. Germline V CDR1 and CDR2: SGHKS, YYEKEE (reference sequence). The CDR3 is CASSFSQFNTEAFF. In DNA, the CDR3 is TGTGCCAGCAGTTTTAGCCAGTTCAACACTGAAGCTTTCTTT.

The table lists this clonotype with a few counts. At one boundary the junction diverges from the germline segment, which might be a read error. CDR3 sequence (DNA): TGTGCCAGCAGAGCCTTCGGGGCGAACGCCGGGGAGCTGTTTTTT. Translated, it gives CASRAFGANAGELFF. The chain links TRBV12-3 or TRBV12-4 to TRBJ2-2, with D possibly being TRBD1 or TRBD2 (5 bases each). The CDR3 runs 15 residues.

The rearrangement uses TRBV10-3 and TRBJ2-2; 10 positions match TRBD2. The CDR3 is 15 amino acids. Losses at the gene ends were 4 bases for V and 3 bases for J; bases not matched to a gene: 2. CDR1 ENHRY and CDR2 SYGVKD come from the germline V gene. CDR3 sequence: CAISGTSGDTGELFF. As DNA, the CDR3 is TGTGCCATCAGTGGGACTAGCGGTGACACCGGGGAGCTGTTTTTT.